The clone carrying this T cell receptor (beta chain) was seen more than once but under ten times. Study processing details: Quantification of nucleated cells was approximated via reference gene primer amplification. This table comes from immunoSEQ multiplex PCR, and its TCRdb copy is limited to in-frame clones, with some not included. V, J and clone size derive from that table, while D and trimming were established from the DNA sequence. The sample has about 71,000 clones, roughly 90% seen once. Looked up from germline, CDR1 is MNHEY and CDR2 is SMNVEV (reference sequence). This CDR3 has 11 residues. The V and J ends lost 4 bases and 6 bases respectively, with 4 bases between them. The data are from a study of blood T cell repertoires in COVID-19. Looking at the study overall: The cDNA or gDNA used as material had been derived from T cells, B-cell-depleted T cells, or PBMCs.

Sequences were obtained from peripheral blood. The V and J genes are TRBV27 and TRBJ2-1, with no clear D. The sequence was obtained from a man aged 30-40 years with acute or convalescent COVID-19. The CDR3 DNA reads as TGTGCCAGCAGTTCTCTCAATGAGCAGTTCTTC. Its protein is CASSSLNEQFF.